This passage covers 25 T cell receptor beta chains from one sample sequenced in a study of blood T cells in healthy people across ages. Primers used in a second PCR of roughly 6 to 12 cycles were a sample-barcoded 5' primer and a J-beta primer mix. Each CDR3 protein is one row after TCRdb ran MiXCR on the 5' RACE reads. The table includes 730,000 or so distinct CDR3 sequences, about 43% detected once. Sequenced material: blood. These receptors were obtained from an elderly man in good health.

The genes are TRBV12-3 or TRBV12-4 and TRBJ1-2, with D unclear. V was clipped by 7 bases and J by 2 bases, with 11 bases between them. The CDR3 spans 13 residues. The CDR3 is CASTSDGNYGYTF. CDR3 DNA: TGTGCCAGCACCTCGGACGGGAACTATGGCTACACCTTC.

As DNA, the CDR3 is TGTGCCAGCAGTGGGACAGTAAAAGAGACCCAGTACTTC. Translating it yields CASSGTVKETQYF. The chain couples TRBV6-2 or TRBV6-3 to TRBJ2-5; 7 bases align to TRBD1. This CDR3 has 13 residues. The germline V gene encodes CDR1 MNHEY and CDR2 SVGEGT. After removal of 5 bases from V and 3 bases from J, the junction contained 3 bases not matched to a gene.

The chain has TRBV20-1 and TRBJ2-7; D is undetermined. CDR3 length: 13 amino acids. V was trimmed by 1 base and J by 0 bases, leaving 7 bases between them. Germline V gene lookup returns CDR1 DFQATT and CDR2 SNEGSKA (reference sequence). CDR3 sequence (DNA): TGCAGTGCTAGAGTCAGAAGCTCCTACGAGCAGTACTTC. Amino acid sequence: CSARVRSSYEQYF.

This clonotype has just one count. The DNA for the CDR3 is TGTGCCAGCAGCCCTCAACAGGGTCGGGCAGATACGCAGTATTTT. Translating it yields CASSPQQGRADTQYF. V usage is TRBV9 and J usage is TRBJ2-3, with a possible D match to TRBD1 (6 bases). The CDR3 sequence is 15 residues long. Per the germline V gene, CDR1 is SGDLS and CDR2 is YYNGEE. V dropped 4 bases and J dropped 4 bases, with 16 bases sitting between them.

In its sample, this clonotype was seen many times. This chain connects TRBV28 to TRBJ1-5; the D is unclear. Trimming removed 2 bases from V and 4 bases from J, with 0 bases in between. Germline lookup yields CDR1 MDHEN and CDR2 SYDVKM. The CDR3 runs to 11 residues. CDR3 sequence (DNA): TGTGCCAGCAGTTTAAATCAGCCCCAGCATTTT. The encoded protein is CASSLNQPQHF.

The V call is TRBV25-1, the J call TRBJ2-3; D remains ambiguous. Germline loops: CDR1 MGHDK, CDR2 SYGVNS. The CDR3 runs to 17 residues. V gave up 2 bases and J gave up 1 base, with 16 bases separating them. CDR3 DNA: TGTGCCAGCAGTGAAGGCCCATGGGGAATTCGCACAGATACGCAGTATTTT. Translation: CASSEGPWGIRTDTQYF.

This clonotype was seen only a few times. The CDR3 nucleotides are TGTGCCAGCAGCCAAGTGGCATCCACAGATACGCAGTATTTT. This translates into CASSQVASTDTQYF. The rearrangement uses TRBV4-2 and TRBJ2-3; D remains unclear. The CDR3 runs to 14 residues. The germline gives CDR1 LGHNA, CDR2 YNFKEQ. V lost 1 base, J lost 2 bases, and 7 bases lay in between.

The V and J genes are TRBV6-2 or TRBV6-3 and TRBJ2-4, with 7 bases identical to TRBD1. The J call may be in error: the DNA end matches TRBJ2-7 better. The CDR3 is 13 residues long. Germline V gives CDR1 MNHEY, CDR2 SVGEGT. This CDR3 reads CASSGTVSYEQYF. CDR3 in DNA: TGTGCCAGCAGTGGGACAGTCTCCTACGAGCAGTACTTC.

This sequence joins TRBV20-1 and TRBJ2-1; TRBD2 matches at 14 bases. Germline assignment: CDR1 DFQATT and CDR2 SNEGSKA (reference sequence). V trimming: 7 bases; J trimming: 1 base; junction bases outside the gene matches: 6. The CDR3 loop spans 16 amino acids. The CDR3 coding sequence is TGCAGTGGACTAGCGGGAGGGCGGAGTTCCTACAATGAGCAGTTCTTC. This gives the protein CSGLAGGRSSYNEQFF.

The rearrangement links TRBV15 to TRBJ2-3; 8 nucleotides align to TRBD1. The CDR3 is made up of 17 amino acids. J was trimmed by 1 base and V by 0 bases; bases with no gene match: 6. In germline, CDR1 is LNHNV, CDR2 YYDKDF (reference sequence). The CDR3 is CATSRDLQGVGTDTQYF. CDR3 coding DNA: TGTGCCACCAGCAGAGATCTACAGGGGGTCGGCACAGATACGCAGTATTTT.

This chain joins TRBV4-2 and TRBJ2-5; 9 bases match TRBD1. With the DNA end fitting TRBJ2-7 better, the J assignment may be wrong. CDR1 and CDR2 from the germline V gene are LGHNA and YNFKEQ. The CDR3 is 16 residues long. CDR3 residues: CASSLIPGQGRYEQYF. CDR3 in DNA: TGTGCCAGCAGCCTGATACCGGGACAGGGCCGCTACGAGCAGTACTTC.

V is TRBV27 and J is TRBJ2-2; 8 bases align to TRBD1. V lost 7 bases, J lost 3 bases, and 7 bases stayed unmatched. The CDR3 loop spans 15 amino acids. Germline-derived CDR1 and CDR2 are MNHEY and SMNVEV (reference sequence). As DNA, the CDR3 is TGTGCCAGCACCAAACAGGGGGGAGACACCGGGGAGCTGTTTTTT. This encodes CASTKQGGDTGELFF.

This clonotype occurred a few times. The chain has TRBV6-6 and TRBJ2-1; D is undetermined. Germline V lookup: CDR1 MNHNY, CDR2 SVGAGI (reference sequence). The V and J ends lost 5 bases and 4 bases respectively, with 6 bases between them. This CDR3 has 12 residues. The CDR3 loop reads CASSLSYNEQFF. The CDR3 DNA is TGTGCCAGCAGTCTCAGTTACAATGAGCAGTTCTTC.

This clonotype was counted between two and nine times. The rearrangement links TRBV5-4 to TRBJ2-7; a weak D match, TRBD2 (5 bases). The germline gives CDR1 SGHNT, CDR2 YYREEE (reference sequence). There are 15 residues in the CDR3. V was cut by 0 bases and J by 2 bases, with 12 bases left in between. The CDR3 sequence: CASSLDRRAPYEQYF. CDR3 in DNA: TGTGCCAGCAGCTTGGATAGGCGGGCTCCCTACGAGCAGTACTTC. The variable domain in full, with the rest retrieved from reference TRBV5-4 and TRBJ2-7, is ETGVTQSPTHLIKTRGQQVTLRCSSQSGHNTVSWYQQALGQGPQFIFQYYREEENGRGNFPPRFSGLQFPNYSSELNVNALELDDSALYLCASSLDRRAPYEQYFGPGTRLTVT.

This clonotype showed up just once. The chain carries TRBV7-3 and TRBJ2-3; D is unresolved. The CDR3 covers 14 residues. V was clipped by 5 bases and J by 2 bases, with 11 bases between them. Germline V lookup: CDR1 SGHTA, CDR2 FQGTGA. The CDR3 loop is CASSPQYNTDTQYF. Written as DNA, the CDR3 is TGTGCCAGCAGCCCCCAATATAACACAGATACGCAGTATTTT.

On this clonotype: This could be a read error, since a much larger clone is one nucleotide away. DNA for the CDR3: TGTGCCAGCTATCGGCAGGGGGGGAGCACAGATACGCAGTATTTT. This encodes CASYRQGGSTDTQYF. The chain links TRBV5-6 to TRBJ2-3, with D perhaps assigned TRBD1 or TRBD2 (7 bases each). The length of the CDR3 is 15 residues. The germline V gene has CDR1 SGHDT and CDR2 YYEEEE. With 7 bases removed from V and 0 bases from J, the gap between germline ends came to 15 bases.

The rearrangement joins TRBV7-2 to TRBJ2-4, with 8 bases aligning to TRBD2. V was pared by 5 bases and J by 8 bases, with 11 bases of the junction left unmatched. This CDR3 is 15 amino acids long. The germline gives CDR1 SGHTA, CDR2 FQGNSA. The CDR3, as DNA: TGTGCCAGCAGCCCCGCCGGACGGCGGGGGGACATTCAGTACTTC. Protein: CASSPAGRRGDIQYF.

The chain employs TRBV19 and TRBJ2-3; 8 bases map to TRBD1. The CDR3 has 15 residues. Germline lookup yields CDR1 LNHDA and CDR2 SQIVND (reference sequence). Trimming took 3 bases from V and 2 from J; bases not matched to a gene: 4. Here the CDR3 DNA reads TGTGCCAGTAGTATGACAGGGGCTACCACAGATACGCAGTATTTT. Amino acids: CASSMTGATTDTQYF.

The rearrangement links TRBV6-1 to TRBJ2-5, with TRBD1 matching 8 bases. Matching the DNA end better, TRBJ2-7 makes the J call doubtful. In germline, CDR1 is MNHNS, CDR2 SASEGT. The CDR3 is made up of 14 amino acids. The CDR3 here is CASRLQGATYEQYF. The DNA of the CDR3 is TGTGCCAGCAGACTTCAGGGGGCAACGTACGAGCAGTACTTC.

Worth noting for this clonotype: Germline is not matched at one junction end, which may reflect a read error. The chain joins TRBV3-1 to TRBJ2-4; D might be TRBD1 or TRBD2, each matching 5 bases. CDR1 and CDR2 (germline): LGHDT, YNNKEL (reference sequence). The CDR3 totals 15 residues. CDR3 loop: CASSQDRDGSGPQYF. The CDR3 coding sequence is TGCGCCAGCAGCCAAGATAGGGACGGGTCCGGGCCCCAGTACTTC.

The chain couples TRBV28 to TRBJ1-2; D not certain. The CDR3 is made up of 13 amino acids. With 2 bases removed from V and 5 bases from J, the gap between germline ends came to 9 bases. The germline gives CDR1 MDHEN, CDR2 SYDVKM. The CDR3 coding sequence is TGTGCCAGCAGTTTAGTCCAGGAGTATGGCTACACCTTC. Translating it yields CASSLVQEYGYTF.

The chain uses TRBV28 and TRBJ2-1, with D perhaps assigned TRBD1 or TRBD2 (5 bases each). Germline values: CDR1 MDHEN, CDR2 SYDVKM. The CDR3 length is 14 residues. Trimming cost V 6 bases and J 12 bases, with 21 bases left between them. CDR3 DNA: TGTGCCAGCAGCCACCCTTCAATGGGGGAAAGGCAGTTCTTC. It encodes CASSHPSMGERQFF.

V usage is TRBV5-5 and J usage is TRBJ2-3; TRBD1 matches at 7 bases. V dropped 0 bases and J dropped 2; count of bases not matched to a gene: 9. Looked up from germline, CDR1 is SGHKS and CDR2 is YYEKEE (reference sequence). This CDR3 is 17 amino acids long. The CDR3 DNA is TGTGCCAGCAGCTTGGTATTCACAGGGGCTTCCACAGATACGCAGTATTTT. Encoded protein: CASSLVFTGASTDTQYF.

V gene TRBV6-6 combines with J gene TRBJ2-1; TRBD2 aligns across 8 bases. Trimming took 6 bases from V and 10 from J; bases not matched to a gene: 11. This CDR3 comprises 14 residues. Per germline, CDR1 MNHNY and CDR2 SVGAGI (reference sequence). The CDR3 DNA reads as TGTGCCAGCAGCCATAGCGGGGAGTCCTACGAGCAGTTCTTC. Amino acids: CASSHSGESYEQFF.

Note on this clonotype: A junction boundary mismatches the germline segment, possibly from a read error. The genes are TRBV28 and TRBJ1-5; D call uncertain. The CDR3 length is 12 residues. CDR1 and CDR2 (germline): MDHEN, SYDVKM. The DNA of the CDR3 is TGTGCCAGCAGAGTGAGCAATCGGCCCCAGCATTTT. Its translation: CASRVSNRPQHF.